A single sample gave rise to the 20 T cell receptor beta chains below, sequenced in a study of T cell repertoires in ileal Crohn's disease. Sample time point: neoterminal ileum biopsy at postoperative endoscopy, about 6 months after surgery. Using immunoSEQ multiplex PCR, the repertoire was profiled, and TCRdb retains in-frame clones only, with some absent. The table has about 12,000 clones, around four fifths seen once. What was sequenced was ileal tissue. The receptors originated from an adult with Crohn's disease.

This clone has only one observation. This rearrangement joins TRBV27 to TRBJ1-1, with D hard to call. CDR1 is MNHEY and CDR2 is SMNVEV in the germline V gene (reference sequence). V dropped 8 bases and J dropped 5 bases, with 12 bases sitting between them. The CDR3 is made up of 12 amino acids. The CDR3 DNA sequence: TGTGCCAGCCGTGATTGGGCGACTGAAGCTTTCTTT. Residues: CASRDWATEAFF.

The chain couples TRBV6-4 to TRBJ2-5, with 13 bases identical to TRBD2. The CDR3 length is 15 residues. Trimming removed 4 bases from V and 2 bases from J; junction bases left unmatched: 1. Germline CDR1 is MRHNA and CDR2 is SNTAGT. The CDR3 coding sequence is TGTGCCAGCAGTGTGACTAGCGGGGGGCAAGAGACCCAGTACTTC. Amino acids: CASSVTSGGQETQYF.

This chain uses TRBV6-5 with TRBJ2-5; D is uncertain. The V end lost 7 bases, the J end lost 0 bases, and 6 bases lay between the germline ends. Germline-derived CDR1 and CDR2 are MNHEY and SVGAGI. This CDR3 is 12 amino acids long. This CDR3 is CASKANQETQYF. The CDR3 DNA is TGTGCCAGCAAAGCGAACCAAGAGACCCAGTACTTC.

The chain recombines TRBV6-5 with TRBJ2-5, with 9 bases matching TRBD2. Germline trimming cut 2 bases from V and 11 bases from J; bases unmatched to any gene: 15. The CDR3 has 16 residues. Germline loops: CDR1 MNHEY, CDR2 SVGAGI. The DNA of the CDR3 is TGTGCCAGCAGTTACAAGGATCGGCGGGAGGGCCAGGAGCAGTACTTC. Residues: CASSYKDRREGQEQYF.

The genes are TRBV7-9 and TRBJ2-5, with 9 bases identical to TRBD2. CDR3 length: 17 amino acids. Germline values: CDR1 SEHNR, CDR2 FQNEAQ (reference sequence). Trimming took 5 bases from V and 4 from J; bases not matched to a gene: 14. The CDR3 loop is CASSDYRDAGGRETQYF. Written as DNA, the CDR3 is TGTGCCAGCAGCGACTATCGTGATGCGGGGGGGCGAGAGACCCAGTACTTC.

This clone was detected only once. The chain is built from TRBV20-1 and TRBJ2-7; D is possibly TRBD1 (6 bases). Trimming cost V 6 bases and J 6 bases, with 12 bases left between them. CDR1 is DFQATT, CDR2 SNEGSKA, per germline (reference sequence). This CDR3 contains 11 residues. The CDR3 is CSASRTAEQYF. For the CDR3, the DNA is TGCAGTGCGAGCCGGACAGCCGAGCAGTACTTC.

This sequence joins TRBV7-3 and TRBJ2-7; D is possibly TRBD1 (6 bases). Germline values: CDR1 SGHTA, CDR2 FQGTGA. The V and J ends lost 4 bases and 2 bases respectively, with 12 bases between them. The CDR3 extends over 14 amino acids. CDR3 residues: CASSSRDKPYEQYF. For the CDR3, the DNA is TGTGCCAGCAGCTCCCGGGACAAGCCCTACGAGCAGTACTTC.

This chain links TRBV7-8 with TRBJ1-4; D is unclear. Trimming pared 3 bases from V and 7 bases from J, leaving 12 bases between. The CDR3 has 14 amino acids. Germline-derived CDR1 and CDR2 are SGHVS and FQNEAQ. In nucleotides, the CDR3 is TGTGCCAGCAGCTTTCCTTCCTTCTCTGAAAAACTGTTTTTT. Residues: CASSFPSFSEKLFF.

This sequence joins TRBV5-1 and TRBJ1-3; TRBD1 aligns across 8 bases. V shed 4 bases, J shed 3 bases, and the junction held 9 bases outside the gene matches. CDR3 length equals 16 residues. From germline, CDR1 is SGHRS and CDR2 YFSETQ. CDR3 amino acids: CASSPRAGGIGNTIYF. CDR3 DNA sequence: TGCGCCAGCAGCCCGCGGGCAGGGGGCATTGGAAACACCATATATTTT.

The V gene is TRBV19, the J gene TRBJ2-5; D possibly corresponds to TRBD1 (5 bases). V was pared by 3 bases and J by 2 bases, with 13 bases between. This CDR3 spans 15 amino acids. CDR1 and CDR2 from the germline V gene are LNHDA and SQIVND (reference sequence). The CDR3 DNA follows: TGTGCCAGTAGTATGGCGTTGGGGCCTCAAGAGACCCAGTACTTC. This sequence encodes CASSMALGPQETQYF.

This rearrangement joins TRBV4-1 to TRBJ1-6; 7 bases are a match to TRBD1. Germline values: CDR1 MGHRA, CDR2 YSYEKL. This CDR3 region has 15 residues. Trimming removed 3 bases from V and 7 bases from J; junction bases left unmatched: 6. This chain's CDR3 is CASSQGSTGNSPLHF. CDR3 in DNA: TGCGCCAGCAGCCAGGGTTCGACAGGGAATTCACCCCTCCACTTT.

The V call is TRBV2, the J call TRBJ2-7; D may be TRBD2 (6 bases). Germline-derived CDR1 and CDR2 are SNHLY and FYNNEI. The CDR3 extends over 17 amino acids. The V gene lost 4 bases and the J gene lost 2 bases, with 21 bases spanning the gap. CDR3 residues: CASSGFTRGTGTYEQYF. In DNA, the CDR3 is TGTGCCAGCAGTGGTTTCACCCGCGGGACGGGAACCTACGAGCAGTACTTC. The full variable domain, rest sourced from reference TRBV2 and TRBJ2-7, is EPEVTQTPSHQVTQMGQEVILRCVPISNHLYFYWYRQILGQKVEFLVSFYNNEISEKSEIFDDQFSVERPDGSNFTLKIRSTKLEDSAMYFCASSGFTRGTGTYEQYFGPGTRLTVT.

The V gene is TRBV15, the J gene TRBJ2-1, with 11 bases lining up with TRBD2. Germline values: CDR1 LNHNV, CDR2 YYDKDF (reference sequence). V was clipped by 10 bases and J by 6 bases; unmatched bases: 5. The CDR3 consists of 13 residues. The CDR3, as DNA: TGTGCCATTCTAGCGGGAGGTACCAATGAGCAGTTCTTC. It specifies CAILAGGTNEQFF.

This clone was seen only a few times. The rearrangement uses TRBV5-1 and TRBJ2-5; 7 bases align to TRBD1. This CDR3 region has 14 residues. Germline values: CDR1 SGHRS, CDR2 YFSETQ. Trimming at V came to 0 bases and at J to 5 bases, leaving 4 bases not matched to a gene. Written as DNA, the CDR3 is TGCGCCAGCAGCTTGGTGACAGGGTCGGAGACCCAGTACTTC. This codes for CASSLVTGSETQYF.

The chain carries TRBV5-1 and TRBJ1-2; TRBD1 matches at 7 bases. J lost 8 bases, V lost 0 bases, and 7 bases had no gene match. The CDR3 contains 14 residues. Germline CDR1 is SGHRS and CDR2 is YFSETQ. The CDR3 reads CASSLAGQRVGYTF. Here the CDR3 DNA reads TGCGCCAGCAGCTTGGCGGGACAGAGGGTGGGCTACACCTTC.

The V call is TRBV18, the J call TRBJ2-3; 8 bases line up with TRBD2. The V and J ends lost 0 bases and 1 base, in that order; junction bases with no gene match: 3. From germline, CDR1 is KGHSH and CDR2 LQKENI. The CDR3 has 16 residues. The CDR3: CASSPPAGGGTDTQYF. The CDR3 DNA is TGTGCCAGCTCACCACCGGCGGGGGGCGGCACAGATACGCAGTATTTT.

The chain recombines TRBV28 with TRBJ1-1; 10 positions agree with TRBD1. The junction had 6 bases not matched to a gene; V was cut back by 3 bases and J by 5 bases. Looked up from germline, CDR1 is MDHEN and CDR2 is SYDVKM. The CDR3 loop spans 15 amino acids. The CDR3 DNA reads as TGTGCCAGCAGTTTTCGCCGGGACAGGGGAACTGAAGCTTTCTTT. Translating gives CASSFRRDRGTEAFF.

CDR3 bases: TGTGCCAGTCAGGGCGGTGCGTGGAACACCGGGGAGCTGTTTTTT. As protein: CASQGGAWNTGELFF. The chain uses TRBV11-1 and TRBJ2-2, with a possible D match to TRBD1 (5 bases). The CDR3 spans 15 residues. CDR1 and CDR2 from the germline V gene are SGHAT and FQDESV (reference sequence). Trimming removed 9 bases from V and 1 base from J, with 15 bases in between.

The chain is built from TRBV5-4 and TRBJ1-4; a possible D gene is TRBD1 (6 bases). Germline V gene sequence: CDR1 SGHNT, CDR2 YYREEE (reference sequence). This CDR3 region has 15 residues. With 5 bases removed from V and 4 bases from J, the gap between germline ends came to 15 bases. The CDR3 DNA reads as TGTGCCAGCAGTTCGTTTGGGGGCCTTAATGAAAAACTGTTTTTT. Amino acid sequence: CASSSFGGLNEKLFF. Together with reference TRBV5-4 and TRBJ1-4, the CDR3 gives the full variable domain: ETGVTQSPTHLIKTRGQQVTLRCSSQSGHNTVSWYQQALGQGPQFIFQYYREEENGRGNFPPRFSGLQFPNYSSELNVNALELDDSALYLCASSSFGGLNEKLFFGSGTQLSVL.

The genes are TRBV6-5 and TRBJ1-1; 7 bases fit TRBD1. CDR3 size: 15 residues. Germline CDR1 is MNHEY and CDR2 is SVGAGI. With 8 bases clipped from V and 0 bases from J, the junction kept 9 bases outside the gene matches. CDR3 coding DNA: TGTGCCAGCGCCCTCTACAGGGGCCTGAACACTGAAGCTTTCTTT. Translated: CASALYRGLNTEAFF.